This TCR beta chain was documented in a study of cytomegalovirus exposure and HLA in healthy donors. For the study at large: The approximately 110 validation repertoires and the approximately 690 first-cohort repertoires shared a platform, a later analysis reported.

The table came from immunoSEQ multiplex PCR; TCRdb's copy has only in-frame clones and leaves some out. The sample shows around 190,000 clones, about 82% of them seen only once. Points on this clone: Its antigen is not known.

Whole-study results and caveats: Researchers counted around 180 TCR beta chains as cytomegalovirus-associated.

The sequence came from a woman between 18 and 29 years old in good health and CMV-seronegative. The sequenced sample was PBMCs.

CDR3 in amino acids: CASSLGTGRYEQYF. DNA for the CDR3: TGTGCCAGCAGCTTAGGGACAGGCCGCTACGAGCAGTACTTC. The chain combines TRBV11-2 with TRBJ2-7; 7 nucleotides line up with TRBD1. Germline trimming cut 1 base from V and 3 bases from J; bases unmatched to any gene: 3. The germline gives CDR1 SGHAT, CDR2 FQNNGV. The CDR3 is made up of 14 amino acids.